This entry describes one T cell receptor beta chain. These data come from a study of shared T cell receptors in the human thymus. This table comes from immunoSEQ multiplex PCR, and its TCRdb copy is limited to in-frame clones, with some not included. The sample has hundreds of thousands of clones; roughly 85% are singletons. The data also belong to a second study, concerning human thymus T cells. In that study: Repertoires sampled from thymus and blood appeared biased in V and J gene usage.

Sequenced: thymocytes. This TCR was sampled from a girl under three years old with a congenital heart defect.

The CDR3 DNA reads as TGTGCCAGCAGTTCGAGACTAGCGGGGGGGCCGGCTAACACAGATACGCAGTATTTT. It is translated as CASSSRLAGGPANTDTQYF. The chain is built from TRBV2 and TRBJ2-3; 14 positions agree with TRBD2. V lost 5 bases and J lost 2; bases outside the gene matches: 12. Germline V lookup: CDR1 SNHLY, CDR2 FYNNEI. The CDR3 is 19 amino acids.